Presented here are 17 T cell receptor beta chains from one specimen sequenced in a study of tumor-infiltrating lymphocytes in oesophageal squamous cell carcinoma. Using its own MiXCR run on the PCR reads, TCRdb lists one record per CDR3 protein. The data hold under 20,000 distinct CDR3 sequences, with roughly 40% observed a single time. The specimen was normal esophageal tissue next to the tumor. The receptor set was obtained from a female donor with esophageal squamous cell carcinoma.

This clonotype ranks as medium-sized. This chain connects TRBV7-8 to TRBJ1-1; D is undetermined. The CDR3 covers 15 residues. Trimming removed 5 bases from V and 3 bases from J, with 16 bases in between. The germline V gene encodes CDR1 SGHVS and CDR2 FQNEAQ. This chain's CDR3 is CASSRPRGEDTEAFF. DNA for the CDR3: TGTGCCAGCAGCCGACCCCGGGGTGAGGACACTGAAGCTTTCTTT. Full variable domain (missing parts from reference TRBV7-8 and TRBJ1-1): GAGVSQSPRYKVAKRGQDVALRCDPISGHVSLFWYQQALGQGPEFLTYFQNEAQLDKSGLPSDRFFAERPEGSVSTLKIQRTQQEDSAVYLCASSRPRGEDTEAFFGQGTRLTVV.

This rearrangement joins TRBV7-3 to TRBJ1-1; tentatively, D is TRBD1 (6 bases). This CDR3 spans 13 amino acids. The germline CDR1 and CDR2 sequences are SGHTA and FQGTGA. The V gene lost 4 bases and the J gene lost 1 base, with 7 bases spanning the gap. The CDR3 nucleotides are TGTGCCAGCAGCTCGACAGGGAACACTGAAGCTTTCTTT. Protein: CASSSTGNTEAFF.

There are many counts of this clonotype. This CDR3 reads CAIRSGDAIGYTF. CDR3 DNA: TGTGCCATCCGGAGCGGTGATGCTATAGGCTACACCTTC. V gene TRBV10-3 combines with J gene TRBJ1-2; D call uncertain. There are 13 residues in the CDR3. Trimming removed 8 bases at V and 8 bases at J, with 18 bases between. Germline V lookup: CDR1 ENHRY, CDR2 SYGVKD.

This clonotype was seen only a few times. Compared with germline, one end of the junction differs, possibly owing to a read error. The rearrangement uses TRBV9 and TRBJ1-6; D remains ambiguous. CDR3 length equals 16 residues. CDR1 and CDR2 from the germline V gene are SGDLS and YYNGEE. The CDR3 DNA follows: TGTGCCAGCAGCGAAGGACTAGCGGGAGGAATGAATGAGCAGTTCTTT. Translated, it gives CASSEGLAGGMNEQFF.

The chain links TRBV7-9 to TRBJ2-5; D not certain. The J call may be wrong; the DNA end is better matched by TRBJ2-1. The CDR3 length is 15 residues. CDR1 and CDR2 from the germline V gene are SEHNR and FQNEAQ (reference sequence). DNA of the CDR3: TGTGCCAGCAGCTCGGCTACAACCGTACACAATGAGCAGTTCTTC. Translation: CASSSATTVHNEQFF.

As regards this clonotype: The conserved phenylalanine or tryptophan is not found at the CDR3 terminus, so this likely reflects a read error. The DNA is omitted, as the CDR3 cannot be located on it reliably, and the CDR3 follows TCRdb's listing. The gene calls are TRBV4-2 and TRBJ2-6. CDR1 and CDR2 (germline): LGHNA, YNFKEQ. The CDR3 numbers 16 amino acids, ends counted. CDR3 protein: CASSQGLIGYGYTFGS.

The V and J genes are TRBV6-1 and TRBJ1-5; D gene ambiguous. Trimming took off 4 bases at V and 4 bases at J, with 14 bases between the two ends. The CDR3 spans 15 residues. From germline, CDR1 is MNHNS and CDR2 SASEGT. For the CDR3, the DNA is TGTGCCAGCAGTGGACCCGGCGTAGGAAATCAGCCCCAGCATTTT. Residues: CASSGPGVGNQPQHF.

In this sample, this clonotype turned up a few times. The CDR3 here is CASSLLLLSYNEQFF. The CDR3 DNA reads as TGTGCCAGCAGCTTACTCTTGCTATCCTACAATGAGCAGTTCTTC. The J gene is TRBJ2-1, the V gene TRBV7-2; D is uncertain. The V end was cut by 2 bases, the J end by 1 base, with 9 bases between. The CDR3 consists of 15 residues. The germline V gene encodes CDR1 SGHTA and CDR2 FQGNSA.

The chain is built from TRBV6-1 and TRBJ2-1; D might be TRBD2 (6 bases). CDR3 size: 12 residues. CDR1 and CDR2 (germline): MNHNS, SASEGT. V lost 6 bases to trimming and J lost 8 bases, with 11 bases between them. The CDR3 DNA follows: TGTGCCAGCAGCCCCCGGGGGTATGAGCAGTTCTTC. This encodes CASSPRGYEQFF.

The genes are TRBV10-1 and TRBJ2-1; 9 nucleotides agree with TRBD1. The V gene's germline CDR1 is WNHNN and CDR2 SYGVQD (reference sequence). This CDR3 has 15 amino acids. V trimming: 0 bases; J trimming: 7 bases; junction bases outside the gene matches: 4. The DNA for the CDR3 is TGCGCCAGCAGTGAGTCCGGGACAGGGATTAATGAGCAGTTCTTC. This encodes CASSESGTGINEQFF.

This clonotype has at least ten counts. The V and J genes are TRBV5-1 and TRBJ1-2, with 8 bases aligning to TRBD1. The CDR3 runs 14 residues. Germline assignment: CDR1 SGHRS and CDR2 YFSETQ. The J segment lost 2 bases and the V segment lost 4 bases, leaving 4 bases of the junction unmatched. As DNA, the CDR3 is TGCGCCAGCAGCCTCGGGACAGGCAACTATGGCTACACCTTC. It yields the protein CASSLGTGNYGYTF.

This clonotype was counted between two and nine times. V and J are TRBV7-8 and TRBJ2-1; no clear D. The CDR3 is 14 residues long. The germline gives CDR1 SGHVS, CDR2 FQNEAQ. V was clipped by 1 base and J by 7 bases, with 11 bases between them. The CDR3 DNA follows: TGTGCCAGCAGCTTAGGCTACGTGGGGAATGAGCAGTTCTTC. Translation: CASSLGYVGNEQFF.

This clonotype was seen at least ten times. One base away lies a much larger clone, so this may be a sequencing read error. This chain links TRBV28 with TRBJ2-7; 9 bases map to TRBD1. Germline trimming cut 2 bases from V and 7 bases from J; bases unmatched to any gene: 18. The germline gives CDR1 MDHEN, CDR2 SYDVKM. The CDR3 is made up of 18 amino acids. In DNA form, the CDR3 reads TGTGCCAGCAGTTTACTTTCAGCTCCGGGACAGGGACTCGATGAGCAGTACTTC. Its protein is CASSLLSAPGQGLDEQYF.

The genes are TRBV12-3 or TRBV12-4 and TRBJ1-5, with a tentative D call TRBD1 (6 bases). With 6 bases removed from V and 7 bases from J, the gap between germline ends came to 10 bases. The CDR3 consists of 12 residues. The CDR3 DNA is TGTGCCAGCAGCACACAGGGACAGCCCCAGCATTTT. Encoded protein: CASSTQGQPQHF.

J is TRBJ2-6 and V is TRBV7-6; perhaps TRBD2 as D (6 bases). The end of the DNA is better explained by TRBJ2-5, so the J call may be wrong. There are 13 residues in the CDR3. The germline CDR1 and CDR2 sequences are SGHVS and FNYEAQ. CDR3 bases: TGTGCCAGCAGCTCCAGCGGGCAAGAGACCCAGTACTTC. It codes for CASSSSGQETQYF.

This clonotype was counted only a few times. The chain links TRBV7-8 to TRBJ2-3; D unresolved. The DNA end is more similar to TRBJ2-1, so the J call may be wrong. The CDR3 runs to 20 residues. The germline gives CDR1 SGHVS, CDR2 FQNEAQ. The CDR3 sequence: CASSLAYPTGQGDNYNEQFF. CDR3 DNA sequence: TGTGCCAGCAGCTTAGCGTATCCGACGGGCCAAGGTGACAACTACAATGAGCAGTTCTTC.

The chain links TRBV7-6 to TRBJ2-3, with D possibly TRBD1 on 5 matching bases. Per germline, CDR1 SGHVS and CDR2 FNYEAQ. There are 14 residues in the CDR3. The V and J ends lost 0 bases and 1 base respectively, with 5 bases between them. This CDR3 reads CASSLAQGTDTQYF. DNA of the CDR3: TGTGCCAGCAGCTTAGCACAGGGCACAGATACGCAGTATTTT.